One and the same sample provided the 19 T cell receptor beta chains below, sequenced in a study of beta chain features in type 1 diabetes. No antigen is known for these receptors. The sequenced template was cDNA made from the entire isolated RNA. Sequenced by immunoSEQ multiplex PCR; TCRdb stores in-frame clones only, minus some. The sample records about 150,000 clones, 7.8% being singletons. Overall study results and limits: Patients with Type 1 diabetes showed moderately but significantly shorter TCRB CDR3s in all four CD4+ subsets.

Sequenced: central memory CD4+ T cells from blood. The receptor source for this set is a woman aged 40 to 49 with type 1 diabetes.

This clone was observed a few times. V is TRBV28 and J is TRBJ1-2; D possibly corresponds to TRBD1 (6 bases). Germline V CDR1 and CDR2: MDHEN, SYDVKM. V gave up 6 bases and J gave up 1 base, with 12 bases separating them. The CDR3 totals 14 residues. The CDR3 region has the DNA TGTGCCAGCAGCCAGCAGGGGATTAACTATGGCTACACCTTC. The encoded protein is CASSQQGINYGYTF.

This sequence joins TRBV5-6 and TRBJ1-2; TRBD1 matches at 12 bases. Germline V lookup: CDR1 SGHDT, CDR2 YYEEEE. There are 14 residues in the CDR3. V shed 3 bases, J shed 6 bases, and the junction held 3 bases outside the gene matches. CDR3 sequence reads: CASSWDRGLHGYTF. DNA for the CDR3: TGTGCCAGCAGCTGGGACAGGGGGCTCCATGGCTACACCTTC. The full variable domain, its missing parts supplied by reference TRBV5-6 and TRBJ1-2, is DAGVTQSPTHLIKTRGQQVTLRCSPKSGHDTVSWYQQALGQGPQFIFQYYEEEERQRGNFPDRFSGHQFPNYSSELNVNALLLGDSALYLCASSWDRGLHGYTFGSGTRLTVV.

This clone was seen more than once but under ten times. V gene TRBV18 combines with J gene TRBJ2-7; 14 positions match TRBD2. V lost 3 bases to trimming and J lost 3 bases; unmatched junction nucleotides: 1. The CDR3 has 15 residues. CDR1 is KGHSH and CDR2 is LQKENI in the germline V gene. The CDR3 protein is CASSPGTSGSYEQYF. CDR3 sequence (DNA): TGTGCCAGCTCACCCGGGACTAGCGGGAGCTACGAGCAGTACTTC.

Only a few counts were recorded for this clone. This chain uses TRBV29-1 with TRBJ1-1; 8 bases map to TRBD1. Trimming at V came to 7 bases and at J to 6 bases, leaving 10 bases not matched to a gene. The germline CDR1 and CDR2 sequences are SQVTM and ANQGSEA. The CDR3 length is 13 residues. This CDR3 is CSARGQGGPEAFF. The CDR3 DNA follows: TGCAGCGCCAGGGGGCAGGGGGGCCCTGAAGCTTTCTTT.

The chain employs TRBV4-1 and TRBJ2-3; D is uncertain. The CDR3 is 13 amino acids. V was trimmed by 4 bases and J by 4 bases, leaving 9 bases between them. The germline V gene has CDR1 MGHRA and CDR2 YSYEKL. CDR3 amino acids: CASSRPQSDTQYF. CDR3 in DNA: TGCGCCAGCAGCCGTCCCCAGTCAGATACGCAGTATTTT.

This clone occurred a few times. V and J are TRBV5-4 and TRBJ2-7, with 9 nucleotides matching TRBD1. This CDR3 contains 14 residues. The germline V gene has CDR1 SGHNT and CDR2 YYREEE (reference sequence). V shed 4 bases, J shed 3 bases, and the junction held 5 bases outside the gene matches. This CDR3 is CASSVDRGDYEQYF. CDR3 bases: TGTGCCAGCAGCGTCGACAGGGGGGACTACGAGCAGTACTTC.

The V and J genes are TRBV4-3 and TRBJ2-5, with 13 bases matching TRBD2. This CDR3 has 19 amino acids. The germline CDR1 and CDR2 sequences are LGHNA and YSLEER. V trimming: 1 base; J trimming: 4 bases; junction bases outside the gene matches: 12. The CDR3 spells CASSQAPHRTSGGPETQYF. The CDR3 region has the DNA TGCGCCAGCAGCCAAGCTCCCCATCGGACTAGCGGGGGACCAGAGACCCAGTACTTC.

This clone was counted ten times or more. The genes are TRBV11-2 and TRBJ2-3; tentatively, D is TRBD2 (6 bases). From germline, CDR1 is SGHAT and CDR2 FQNNGV. V was pared by 5 bases and J by 4 bases, with 13 bases between. The length of the CDR3 is 14 residues. The CDR3, as DNA: TGTGCCAGCAGCCTCCTGGGGGGACCAGATACGCAGTATTTT. Its protein is CASSLLGGPDTQYF.

This clone was observed a handful of times. This chain connects TRBV7-2 to TRBJ2-5; TRBD1 is a possible D gene (7 bases). CDR3 length equals 16 residues. V was pared by 6 bases and J by 5 bases, with 22 bases between. The V gene's germline CDR1 is SGHTA and CDR2 FQGNSA. In DNA, the CDR3 is TGTGCCAGCAGTGGAGCCCGGGCGACAGGGAGGGAGACCCAGTACTTC. This encodes CASSGARATGRETQYF.

This clone came up many times. The gene calls are TRBV29-1 and TRBJ1-4; D is uncertain. The CDR3 covers 12 residues. V lost 7 bases, J lost 16 bases, and 22 bases lay in between. In germline, CDR1 is SQVTM, CDR2 ANQGSEA. The CDR3 here is CSALEDLVVEFF. The CDR3, as DNA: TGCAGCGCCCTTGAGGATTTAGTGGTAGAGTTTTTT.

This clone has a handful of counts. The V gene is TRBV6-5, the J gene TRBJ1-2, with 8 bases identical to TRBD1. The trim removed 7 bases at V and 9 bases at J, leaving 7 bases unmatched. From germline, CDR1 is MNHEY and CDR2 SVGAGI. This CDR3 is 12 amino acids long. As DNA, the CDR3 is TGTGCCAGCAACCAGGACAGGGAACGCTACACCTTC. Translation: CASNQDRERYTF.

The chain employs TRBV11-2 and TRBJ2-1; 12 bases are a match to TRBD2. V lost 1 base and J lost 0; bases outside the gene matches: 4. The CDR3 loop spans 18 amino acids. Germline values: CDR1 SGHAT, CDR2 FQNNGV. CDR3 DNA sequence: TGTGCCAGCAGCTTAGGGACTAGCGGGGTAAGCTCCTACAATGAGCAGTTCTTC. Translating it yields CASSLGTSGVSSYNEQFF. The full variable domain, its missing parts supplied by reference TRBV11-2 and TRBJ2-1, is EAGVAQSPRYKIIEKRQSVAFWCNPISGHATLYWYQQILGQGPKLLIQFQNNGVVDDSQLPKDRFSAERLKGVDSTLKIQPAKLEDSAVYLCASSLGTSGVSSYNEQFFGPGTRLTVL.

This clone was seen a few times. The identical CDR3 is also encoded by other nucleotide sequences in the sample. J is TRBJ1-5 and V is TRBV4-3, with D possibly TRBD1 on 5 matching bases. Germline V CDR1 and CDR2: LGHNA, YSLEER. There are 13 residues in the CDR3. Trimming removed 1 base at V and 7 bases at J, with 8 bases between. CDR3 in DNA: TGCGCCAGCAGCCAAGGGCAGGGACAGCCCCAGCATTTT. This translates into CASSQGQGQPQHF.

This clone was seen only a few times. The chain carries TRBV28 and TRBJ2-7, with TRBD2 matching 10 bases. Trimming took 3 bases from V and 7 from J; bases not matched to a gene: 15. From germline, CDR1 is MDHEN and CDR2 SYDVKM. The CDR3 is 17 amino acids. The CDR3: CASSLAGGSGRAQEQYF. The CDR3 coding sequence is TGTGCCAGCAGTTTGGCGGGAGGAAGCGGGAGGGCCCAAGAGCAGTACTTC.

This clone occurred a few times. The chain has TRBV19 and TRBJ1-1; TRBD1 is a possible D gene (5 bases). Trimming removed 8 bases from V and 1 base from J, with 14 bases in between. Germline-derived CDR1 and CDR2 are LNHDA and SQIVND (reference sequence). The CDR3 totals 14 residues. The chain's CDR3 is CASQGQVGNTEAFF. In DNA form, the CDR3 reads TGTGCCAGTCAGGGTCAGGTAGGGAACACTGAAGCTTTCTTT.

This chain joins TRBV7-3 and TRBJ2-5; 11 nucleotides agree with TRBD1. The germline CDR1 and CDR2 sequences are SGHTA and FQGTGA. The CDR3 sequence is 15 residues long. Germline trimming cut 5 bases from V and 5 bases from J; bases unmatched to any gene: 7. The chain's CDR3 is CASSPDGQGAETQYF. The CDR3 DNA follows: TGTGCCAGCAGCCCAGACGGACAGGGGGCGGAGACCCAGTACTTC.

This clone appeared many times. This chain connects TRBV7-3 to TRBJ2-3; 8 nucleotides line up with TRBD1. This CDR3 comprises 17 residues. CDR1 is SGHTA and CDR2 is FQGTGA in the germline V gene. V lost 4 bases, J lost 5 bases, and 14 bases stayed unmatched. The CDR3 protein is CASSYGTGVTTGDTQYF. The CDR3 nucleotides are TGTGCCAGCAGCTACGGGACAGGCGTAACCACGGGAGATACGCAGTATTTT.

This chain links TRBV5-1 with TRBJ1-1; 7 nucleotides line up with TRBD1. The CDR3 totals 13 residues. V dropped 3 bases and J dropped 5; count of bases not matched to a gene: 4. Germline CDR1 is SGHRS and CDR2 is YFSETQ. The CDR3 nucleotides read TGCGCCAGCAGCTCTAGACAGGGAACTGAAGCTTTCTTT. Protein: CASSSRQGTEAFF.

The sample holds a few counts of this clone. The V gene is TRBV7-9, the J gene TRBJ2-7, with a possible D match to TRBD1 (5 bases). CDR3 size: 16 residues. The V and J ends lost 1 base and 0 bases respectively, with 13 bases between them. Germline assignment: CDR1 SEHNR and CDR2 FQNEAQ (reference sequence). CDR3 sequence (DNA): TGTGCCAGCAGCTTAGATCCGGCAGGGAACTCCTACGAGCAGTACTTC. This sequence encodes CASSLDPAGNSYEQYF.